The present T cell receptor (beta chain) was sequenced within a study of OX40 agonist ivuxolimab in advanced cancers. Study-level information: Patients were given ivuxolimab, an antibody that agonizes OX40 (CD134).

The study, taken as a whole, reports: The study found that CD8+ T cells averaged more expanded clones than CD4+. At doses 0.1 to 3.0 mg/kg, CD4+ and CD8+ clones expanded.

The CDR3 length is 15 residues. CDR1 and CDR2 from the germline V gene are SGHRS and YFSETQ. Germline trimming cut 2 bases from V and 3 bases from J; bases unmatched to any gene: 4. About this clone itself: What it binds is not known.

Using immunoSEQ multiplex PCR, the repertoire was profiled, and TCRdb retains in-frame clones only, with some absent. The sample consists of 65,000 to 100,000 clones, roughly 91% of them appearing once. Excluded were patients having autoimmune disease history or systemic immunosuppression. The receptor's source is an adult with an advanced solid tumor such as melanoma, head and neck, liver or kidney cancer. The rearrangement links TRBV5-1 to TRBJ2-2; 7 bases align to TRBD1. Sequencing was performed on CD4+ or CD8+ T cells sorted from blood, taken in a trial of the OX40 agonist ivuxolimab. The CDR3 nucleotides read TGCGCCAGCAGCTTTTTAACAGGGGACACCGGGGAGCTGTTTTTT. This encodes CASSFLTGDTGELFF.